This TCR beta chain was identified in a study of response to subunit inactivated influenza vaccine. This clonotype has just a few counts. Its antigen remains unidentified. TCRdb re-derived calls from the RT-PCR reads in MiXCR, one entry per CDR3 protein. The top ten hold roughly 12% of the sample, which has roughly 700,000 distinct CDR3 sequences, 15% to 18% seen once. Overall study results and limits: Few new T cells, the authors suggested, are recruited by each seasonal influenza vaccination.

The sample in question was PBMCs from blood, obtained roughly 13 days after vaccination. This sequence originates from a man aged 45 to 65 who received an inactivated influenza vaccine.

CDR3 sequence reads: CASSLSTSGTYNEQFF. The CDR3, as DNA: TGCGCCAGCAGCTTGAGTACTAGCGGGACCTACAATGAGCAGTTCTTC. The chain couples TRBV5-1 to TRBJ2-1; 10 positions match TRBD2. This CDR3 has 16 amino acids. CDR1 SGHRS and CDR2 YFSETQ come from the germline V gene. Unmatched junction bases numbered 3, after V lost 1 base and J lost 2 bases.